The entry below gives a single T cell receptor (beta chain) sequence along with its context. Antigen: not known. V shed 1 base, J shed 8 bases, and the junction held 6 bases outside the gene matches. Germline V gene lookup returns CDR1 SNHLY and CDR2 FYNNEI. The CDR3 runs to 15 residues. The record originates from a study of cytomegalovirus exposure and HLA in healthy donors. Regarding the study as a whole: In a later analysis, at a false discovery rate of 0.05, 17,000 or so TCR beta sequences were associated with HLA alleles.

The study ran its PCR with 60 Vbeta and 13 Jbeta primers. Per the authors' pipeline: In a later analysis, of 84 million or so unique beta chains, some 10 million appeared in at least two donors. Here immunoSEQ multiplex PCR was the method, and the copy in TCRdb shows in-frame clones only, minus some. The D gene and trimming were derived from the DNA, and the V and J assignments and clone size from that table. The sample has approximately 150,000 clones; 82% are singletons. The receptor was isolated from a young man in good health and CMV-seropositive. Input material: PBMCs. The V call is TRBV2, the J call TRBJ2-1, with 9 bases matching TRBD1. The CDR3 coding sequence is TGTGCCAGCAGTGAAGACAGGGGGCTAAAGTATGAGCAGTTCTTC. Protein product: CASSEDRGLKYEQFF. Using reference TRBV2 and TRBJ2-1 for the parts outside the CDR3, the full variable domain is EPEVTQTPSHQVTQMGQEVILRCVPISNHLYFYWYRQILGQKVEFLVSFYNNEISEKSEIFDDQFSVERPDGSNFTLKIRSTKLEDSAMYFCASSEDRGLKYEQFFGPGTRLTVL.